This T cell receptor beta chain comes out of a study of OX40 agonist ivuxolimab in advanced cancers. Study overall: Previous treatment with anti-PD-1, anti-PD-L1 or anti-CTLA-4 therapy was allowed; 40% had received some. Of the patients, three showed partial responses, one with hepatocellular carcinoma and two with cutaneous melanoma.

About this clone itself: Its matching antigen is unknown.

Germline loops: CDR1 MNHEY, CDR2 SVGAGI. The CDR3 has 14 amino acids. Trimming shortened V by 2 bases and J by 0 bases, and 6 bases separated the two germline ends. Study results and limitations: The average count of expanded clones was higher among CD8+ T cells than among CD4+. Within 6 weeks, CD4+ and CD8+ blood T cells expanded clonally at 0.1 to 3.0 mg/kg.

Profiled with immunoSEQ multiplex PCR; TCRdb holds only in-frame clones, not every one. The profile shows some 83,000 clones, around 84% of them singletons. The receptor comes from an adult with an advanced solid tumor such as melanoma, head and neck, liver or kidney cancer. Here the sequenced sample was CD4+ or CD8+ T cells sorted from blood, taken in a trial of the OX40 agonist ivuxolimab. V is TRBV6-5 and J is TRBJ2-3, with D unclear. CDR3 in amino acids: CASSYDHSTDTQYF. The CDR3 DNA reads TGTGCCAGCAGTTACGATCATAGCACAGATACGCAGTATTTT.